The rows below give T cell receptor beta chains drawn from one sample of a study of radiation and T cells in renal cell carcinoma. The method was immunoSEQ multiplex PCR; TCRdb's version includes in-frame clones alone and lacks a portion of them. Here the sample spans about 170,000 clones, 88% being singletons. This sample comprised blood, obtained from a patient whose treatment included radiotherapy and nephrectomy. The receptors derive from a woman in her 50s with renal cell carcinoma. CDR3s include the opening cysteine and the closing phenylalanine or tryptophan. A D gene is named only where the DNA matches it firmly. Only part of the rows carry a size: once, few, many, or a class if the clone is expanded.

d_call: TRBD2; j_call: TRBJ2-3; clone_size: -; v_call: TRBV9; cdr3_nt: TGTGCCAGCTCCGGGACTAGTGGGGTCACAGATACGCAGTATTTT; cdr3_aa: CASSGTSGVTDTQYF
d_call: TRBD1; j_call: TRBJ2-5; clone_size: once; v_call: TRBV30; cdr3_nt: TGTGCCTGGAGCATCATCCCGGGACAGGGGGCCTGGGAGACCCAGTACTTC; cdr3_aa: CAWSIIPGQGAWETQYF
d_call: -; j_call: TRBJ1-4; clone_size: -; v_call: TRBV6-1; cdr3_nt: TGTGCCAGCAGACGATTCCTTGCAACTAATGAAAAACTGTTTTTT; cdr3_aa: CASRRFLATNEKLFF
d_call: -; j_call: TRBJ2-2; clone_size: once; v_call: TRBV5-4; cdr3_nt: TGTGCCAGCAGCTTGCTCGGACTCGAGCCCACCGGGGAGCTGTTTTTT; cdr3_aa: CASSLLGLEPTGELFF
d_call: TRBD1; j_call: TRBJ2-1; clone_size: few; v_call: TRBV19; cdr3_nt: TGTGCCAGCAGGGGGCGGAGATGGAATGAGCAGTTCTTC; cdr3_aa: CASRGRRWNEQFF
d_call: TRBD2; j_call: TRBJ2-2; clone_size: -; v_call: TRBV7-2; cdr3_nt: TGTGCCAGCAGCTTACAACTAGCGGGGGGGCCGGGCACCGGGGAGCTGTTTTTT; cdr3_aa: CASSLQLAGGPGTGELFF
d_call: -; j_call: TRBJ2-1; clone_size: -; v_call: TRBV5-4; cdr3_nt: TGTGCCAGCAGCTCTGACGCGTATGAGCAGTTCTTC; cdr3_aa: CASSSDAYEQFF
d_call: -; j_call: TRBJ1-2; clone_size: -; v_call: TRBV9; cdr3_nt: TGTGCCAGCAGCGTAGTACCAGACTATGGCTACACCTTC; cdr3_aa: CASSVVPDYGYTF
d_call: TRBD1; j_call: TRBJ2-2; clone_size: -; v_call: TRBV10-2; cdr3_nt: TGCGCCAGCAGTGAGGGGACAGGGGTTGGCGGGGAGCTGTTTTTT; cdr3_aa: CASSEGTGVGGELFF
d_call: -; j_call: TRBJ2-7; clone_size: -; v_call: TRBV5-1; cdr3_nt: TGCGCCAGCAGCTTGGCGGATAATATCCCCCTCGAGCAGTACTTC; cdr3_aa: CASSLADNIPLEQYF
d_call: -; j_call: TRBJ1-1; clone_size: -; v_call: TRBV7-9; cdr3_nt: TGTGCCAGCAGCTTAAGTGGAGTAGCCAACACTGAAGCTTTCTTT; cdr3_aa: CASSLSGVANTEAFF
d_call: TRBD1; j_call: TRBJ1-4; clone_size: once; v_call: TRBV2; cdr3_nt: TGTGCCAGCAAGCTCGGACAGGCGACGAGAAAACTGTTTTTT; cdr3_aa: CASKLGQATRKLFF
d_call: -; j_call: TRBJ2-2; clone_size: -; v_call: TRBV6-5; cdr3_nt: TGTGCCAGCAGTCCCCATATGGTCGGGGAGCTGTTTTTT; cdr3_aa: CASSPHMVGELFF
d_call: TRBD1; j_call: TRBJ2-5; clone_size: -; v_call: TRBV9; cdr3_nt: TGTGCCAGCAGCTTCCGAGGGGGCGAGACCCAGTACTTC; cdr3_aa: CASSFRGGETQYF
d_call: -; j_call: TRBJ1-4; clone_size: once; v_call: TRBV5-4; cdr3_nt: TGTGCCAGCAGCTTGGATGGGTTTGGTGAAAAACTGTTTTTT; cdr3_aa: CASSLDGFGEKLFF
d_call: -; j_call: TRBJ2-5; clone_size: -; v_call: TRBV9; cdr3_nt: TGTGCCAGCAGCGGACTACCGATCGGGGAGACCCAGTACTTC; cdr3_aa: CASSGLPIGETQYF
d_call: TRBD1; j_call: TRBJ1-6; clone_size: -; v_call: TRBV4-2; cdr3_nt: TGTGCCAGCAGCCAGGACAGGAGGGATGTTGAGAATTCACCCCTCCACTTT; cdr3_aa: CASSQDRRDVENSPLHF
d_call: -; j_call: TRBJ1-2; clone_size: -; v_call: TRBV18; cdr3_nt: TGTGCCAGCTCACTATCCGGGACGGAGGTCTATGGCTACACCTTC; cdr3_aa: CASSLSGTEVYGYTF
d_call: -; j_call: TRBJ1-2; clone_size: once; v_call: TRBV21-1; cdr3_nt: TGTGCCAGCAGCAGGACAGGGCCTAACTATGGCTACACCTTC; cdr3_aa: CASSRTGPNYGYTF
d_call: -; j_call: TRBJ1-2; clone_size: -; v_call: TRBV6-1; cdr3_nt: TGTGCCAGCAGTATGCGACAGGATTATGGCTACACCTTC; cdr3_aa: CASSMRQDYGYTF
d_call: TRBD1; j_call: TRBJ1-5; clone_size: -; v_call: TRBV6-1; cdr3_nt: TGTGCCAGCACCCGGGACAGGGGGGATCAGCCCCAGCATTTT; cdr3_aa: CASTRDRGDQPQHF
d_call: TRBD1; j_call: TRBJ1-2; clone_size: -; v_call: TRBV18; cdr3_nt: TGTGCCAGCTCACTTGGGACAGGACAGACTAATGGCTACACCTTC; cdr3_aa: CASSLGTGQTNGYTF
d_call: TRBD1; j_call: TRBJ2-5; clone_size: -; v_call: TRBV4-1; cdr3_nt: TGCGCCAGCAGCCTTACCATCTCCCCGGGACAGGGGTTGGAGGCCCAGTACTTC; cdr3_aa: CASSLTISPGQGLEAQYF
d_call: TRBD1; j_call: TRBJ1-1; clone_size: -; v_call: TRBV6-5; cdr3_nt: TGTGCCAGCAGTCTTAGACAGGGGTTATACACTGAAGCTTTCTTT; cdr3_aa: CASSLRQGLYTEAFF
d_call: -; j_call: TRBJ2-7; clone_size: -; v_call: TRBV18; cdr3_nt: TGTGCCAGCTCACCAGAAATGTTAAGGGCGGGGCAGTACTTC; cdr3_aa: CASSPEMLRAGQYF
d_call: -; j_call: TRBJ2-3; clone_size: -; v_call: TRBV5-1; cdr3_nt: TGCGCCAGCAGCTTAGGCCAGACCACAGATACGCAGTATTTT; cdr3_aa: CASSLGQTTDTQYF
d_call: -; j_call: TRBJ2-2; clone_size: -; v_call: TRBV2; cdr3_nt: TGTGCCGCATCGACAGCGTCGAACACCGGGGAGCTGTTTTTT; cdr3_aa: CAASTASNTGELFF
d_call: -; j_call: TRBJ2-3; clone_size: -; v_call: TRBV10-2; cdr3_nt: TGCGCCAGCAGTAGCGACTCCACAGATACGCAGTATTTT; cdr3_aa: CASSSDSTDTQYF
d_call: -; j_call: TRBJ1-5; clone_size: -; v_call: TRBV6-5; cdr3_nt: TGTGCCAGCAGTTATAGCCAGGGAGGTCCGCCCCAGCATTTT; cdr3_aa: CASSYSQGGPPQHF
d_call: -; j_call: TRBJ2-5; clone_size: -; v_call: TRBV7-9; cdr3_nt: TGTGCCAGCAGCCACGAGACCCAGTACTTC; cdr3_aa: CASSHETQYF
d_call: -; j_call: TRBJ2-7; clone_size: few; v_call: TRBV6-1; cdr3_nt: TGTGCCAGCAGTGAATCCCGCGGCGGAAACAGCTACGAGCAGTACTTC; cdr3_aa: CASSESRGGNSYEQYF
d_call: TRBD2; j_call: TRBJ2-1; clone_size: -; v_call: TRBV4-2; cdr3_nt: TGTGCCAGCAGCCGATTCCGTAGCGGGGTTGTCAATGAGCAGTTCTTC; cdr3_aa: CASSRFRSGVVNEQFF
d_call: -; j_call: TRBJ2-1; clone_size: -; v_call: TRBV5-4; cdr3_nt: TGTGCCAGCAGTTTCCCCGCCGGGACCATTAAGGGCAATGAGCAGTTCTTC; cdr3_aa: CASSFPAGTIKGNEQFF
d_call: -; j_call: TRBJ1-1; clone_size: -; v_call: TRBV10-2; cdr3_nt: TGCGCCAGCAGGGGCCTTTGGGGGAACACTGAAGCTTTCTTT; cdr3_aa: CASRGLWGNTEAFF
d_call: -; j_call: TRBJ2-5; clone_size: once; v_call: TRBV4-1; cdr3_nt: TGCGCCAGCAGCCAATCAAGGGAGACCCAGTACTTC; cdr3_aa: CASSQSRETQYF
d_call: -; j_call: TRBJ2-7; clone_size: -; v_call: TRBV4-3; cdr3_nt: TGCGCCAGCAGCCAAGACTTGAGGGACGAGCAGTACTTC; cdr3_aa: CASSQDLRDEQYF
d_call: -; j_call: TRBJ1-5; clone_size: -; v_call: TRBV30; cdr3_nt: TGTGCCTGGAGTGTACCCTTTGTAGGGGAAGGTCAGCCCCAGCATTTT; cdr3_aa: CAWSVPFVGEGQPQHF
d_call: -; j_call: TRBJ1-1; clone_size: once; v_call: TRBV5-1; cdr3_nt: TGCGCCAGCACCCCCTCCGGACGCAGATCTGAAGCTTTCTTT; cdr3_aa: CASTPSGRRSEAFF
d_call: -; j_call: TRBJ2-7; clone_size: -; v_call: TRBV5-1; cdr3_nt: TGCGCCAGCAGTTTTACAGGTAGCCACGAGCAGTACTTC; cdr3_aa: CASSFTGSHEQYF
d_call: -; j_call: TRBJ2-7; clone_size: -; v_call: TRBV14; cdr3_nt: TGTGCCAGCAGCCAATACTACGAGCAGTACTTC; cdr3_aa: CASSQYYEQYF
d_call: TRBD1; j_call: TRBJ2-1; clone_size: -; v_call: TRBV28; cdr3_nt: TGTGCCAGCAGAACCGGGACAGGGAACTACAATGAGCAGTTCTTC; cdr3_aa: CASRTGTGNYNEQFF
d_call: TRBD1; j_call: TRBJ1-4; clone_size: -; v_call: TRBV19; cdr3_nt: TGTGCCAGTAGTACGTCCCAGGGGGTGTGGGAAAAACTGTTTTTT; cdr3_aa: CASSTSQGVWEKLFF
d_call: -; j_call: TRBJ2-5; clone_size: -; v_call: TRBV6-1; cdr3_nt: TGTGCCAGCAGCCCGACTAGTTTGCGGGAGACCCAGTACTTC; cdr3_aa: CASSPTSLRETQYF
d_call: -; j_call: TRBJ2-2; clone_size: -; v_call: TRBV9; cdr3_nt: TGTGCCAGCAGCGTATTATCGGGTACCGGGGAGCTGTTTTTT; cdr3_aa: CASSVLSGTGELFF
d_call: -; j_call: TRBJ1-5; clone_size: once; v_call: TRBV7-2; cdr3_nt: TGTGCCAGCAGCCCAGGACGGAACAATCAGCCCCAGCATTTT; cdr3_aa: CASSPGRNNQPQHF
d_call: -; j_call: TRBJ2-2; clone_size: -; v_call: TRBV19; cdr3_nt: TGTGCCAGTAGGCCGGCCAGGGATTCCGGGGAGCTGTTTTTT; cdr3_aa: CASRPARDSGELFF
d_call: -; j_call: TRBJ1-2; clone_size: -; v_call: TRBV6-6; cdr3_nt: TGTGCCAGCAGCTTGACAGAGACTAACTATGGCTACACCTTC; cdr3_aa: CASSLTETNYGYTF
d_call: TRBD1; j_call: TRBJ1-2; clone_size: -; v_call: TRBV27; cdr3_nt: TGTGCCAGCAGACCCGGGACAGGTCTTAACTATGGCTACACCTTC; cdr3_aa: CASRPGTGLNYGYTF
d_call: -; j_call: TRBJ2-1; clone_size: -; v_call: TRBV10-3; cdr3_nt: TGTGCCACGGGTGGGATGGGGGCCTACAATGAGCAGTTCTTC; cdr3_aa: CATGGMGAYNEQFF
d_call: -; j_call: TRBJ2-3; clone_size: -; v_call: TRBV5-1; cdr3_nt: TGCGCCAGCAGCTTGGTTAGCGGAGCAGATACGCAGTATTTT; cdr3_aa: CASSLVSGADTQYF
d_call: -; j_call: TRBJ2-7; clone_size: -; v_call: TRBV5-8; cdr3_nt: TGTGCCAGCAGCTTGGTAGGGGGCTCCTACGAGCAGTACTTC; cdr3_aa: CASSLVGGSYEQYF
d_call: TRBD1; j_call: TRBJ1-2; clone_size: -; v_call: TRBV6-1; cdr3_nt: TGTGCCAGCAGTCCTTCGACAGGGGGCTATGGCTACACCTTC; cdr3_aa: CASSPSTGGYGYTF
d_call: -; j_call: TRBJ1-6; clone_size: -; v_call: TRBV12-5; cdr3_nt: TGTGCTAGTGGTGCTTCTGGGTACTGGTCCCTCCACTTT; cdr3_aa: CASGASGYWSLHF
d_call: -; j_call: TRBJ2-3; clone_size: -; v_call: TRBV29-1; cdr3_nt: TGTACGACCGGGTCTTTCACGGATACGCAGTATTTT; cdr3_aa: CTTGSFTDTQYF
d_call: -; j_call: TRBJ2-1; clone_size: -; v_call: TRBV6-4; cdr3_nt: TGTGCCAGCAGTGACTCGAACCTCAATGAGCAGTTCTTC; cdr3_aa: CASSDSNLNEQFF
d_call: TRBD1; j_call: TRBJ1-3; clone_size: -; v_call: TRBV6-1; cdr3_nt: TGTGCCAGCAGTGACCTAACAGGGGCCACCATATATTTT; cdr3_aa: CASSDLTGATIYF
d_call: -; j_call: TRBJ1-3; clone_size: -; v_call: TRBV30; cdr3_nt: TGTGCCTGGAGGAGGAAGGACAGTCGTGGAAACACCATATATTTT; cdr3_aa: CAWRRKDSRGNTIYF